This T cell receptor beta chain stems from a study of T cells in Graves' hyperthyroidism and ophthalmopathy. Amplification yielded TCR beta CDR3 regions, with RNA transcripts as the source. The HTBI primer set drove a first-round RT-PCR of the TCR CDR3. TCRdb reprocessed the multiplex PCR reads with MiXCR, giving one entry per CDR3 protein. The sample has hundreds of thousands of distinct CDR3 sequences; just under 20% are singletons. In regard to this clonotype: A read error may account for a junction end that differs from germline.

Material: blood. This TCR was sampled from a man aged 35-49 years with Graves' ophthalmopathy.

The CDR3 protein is CAASRSAGNSYNEQFF. The CDR3 DNA follows: TGTGCCGCCAGCAGGTCGGCTGGTAACTCCTACAATGAGCAGTTCTTC. The V and J genes are TRBV15 and TRBJ2-1, with D hard to call. Per germline, CDR1 LNHNV and CDR2 YYDKDF (reference sequence). There are 16 residues in the CDR3.